This T cell receptor (beta chain) derives from a study of prognosis after radiotherapy for stage I lung cancer. Study-wide context: In this cohort, no one received concurrent therapy with stereotactic body radiotherapy.

Regarding this clonotype: Its antigen is not known.

Genomic DNA was subjected to two-round multiplex PCR for amplification of TCR beta CDR3. Primers targeting each individual TRBV and TRBJ gene were applied in first-round PCR. TCRdb ran MiXCR on the multiplex PCR reads and lists one entry per CDR3 protein. The sample lists about 15,000 distinct CDR3 sequences; more than 35% were seen once. Notes on the study in general: The authors reported that TRBV and TRBJ gene usage differed between patients with and without metastases.

Every patient was node-negative on CT and PET/CT and lacked prior chemotherapy, radiotherapy or other malignancies. Trimming shortened V by 4 bases and J by 3 bases, and 13 bases separated the two germline ends. Germline V lookup: CDR1 SGHDT, CDR2 YYEEEE. This CDR3 spans 15 amino acids. This TCR derives from a donor aged 50 or older with non-small cell lung cancer. V and J are TRBV5-6 and TRBJ2-2; D might be TRBD2 (5 bases). Sequenced here: PBMCs, sampled before or after stereotactic body radiation therapy (not recorded which). CDR3 sequence (DNA): TGTGCCAGCAGCCCCGGCCCGGGGTACACCGGGGAGCTGTTTTTT. It specifies CASSPGPGYTGELFF.